What follows is one TCR beta chain and its context. V dropped 10 bases and J dropped 5; count of bases not matched to a gene: 8. The V gene's germline CDR1 is ENHRY and CDR2 SYGVKD. The CDR3 has 13 amino acids. TCRdb keeps only in-frame clones here, not all; method: immunoSEQ multiplex PCR. The data contain roughly 2 million clones, 90% to 96% of them singletons. This specimen comes from a study of shared clonotypes between healthy human individuals. The chain joins TRBV10-3 to TRBJ2-5; 9 bases agree with TRBD1. The sequence was collected from a man between 18 and 29 years old in good health. Material: naive CD4+ T cells sorted from blood. The sample's subset: CD45RA+ positively selected. CDR3 sequence reads: CATGTGPGETQYF. CDR3 nucleotides: TGTGCCACCGGGACAGGGCCAGGGGAGACCCAGTACTTC.